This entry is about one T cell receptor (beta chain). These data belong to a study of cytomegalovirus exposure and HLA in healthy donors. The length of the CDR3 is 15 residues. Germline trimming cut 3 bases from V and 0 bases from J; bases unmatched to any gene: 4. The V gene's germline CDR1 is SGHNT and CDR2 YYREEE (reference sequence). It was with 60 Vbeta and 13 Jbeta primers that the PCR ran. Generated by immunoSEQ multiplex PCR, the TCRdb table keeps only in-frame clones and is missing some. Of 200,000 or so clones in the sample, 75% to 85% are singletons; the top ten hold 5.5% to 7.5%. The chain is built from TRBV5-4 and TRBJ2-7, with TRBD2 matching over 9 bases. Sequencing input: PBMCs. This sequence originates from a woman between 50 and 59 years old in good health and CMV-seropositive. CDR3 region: CASSSKREASYEQYF. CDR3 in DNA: TGTGCCAGCAGCTCCAAGCGGGAGGCCTCCTACGAGCAGTACTTC.